This entry concerns a single T cell receptor (beta chain). The protocol was immunoSEQ multiplex PCR, while the TCRdb copy is restricted to in-frame clones and leaves out a portion. The sample yields some 760,000 clones, around 85% seen once. This specimen comes from a study of shared T cell receptors in the human thymus. Trimming cost V 1 base and J 9 bases; bases outside gene matches: 14. This CDR3 is 16 amino acids long. These same records also appear under a second study, on human thymus T cells. Per that study: In corrective heart surgery, resections were taken, and these provided the thymus tissue.

The sample comprised thymocytes. The origin of this receptor is a girl under two years old with a congenital heart defect. The V and J genes are TRBV23-1 and TRBJ1-1; 7 positions agree with TRBD1. TRBV23-1 counts as an open reading frame of uncertain function. CDR3 protein: CASSQFFDREAKQAFF. The CDR3 DNA reads TGCGCCAGCAGTCAATTTTTTGACAGGGAAGCCAAACAAGCTTTCTTT.